A single sample gave rise to the 21 T cell receptor beta chains below, sequenced in a study of blood T cell repertoires in COVID-19. Only in-frame clones appear in the TCRdb table, and some are missing; sequencing was by immunoSEQ multiplex PCR. The sample consists of around 300,000 clones, around 85% of them appearing once. Sample: PBMCs or T cells enriched from blood (not recorded which). All receptors come from a woman aged 50 to 60 who had recovered from COVID-19.

This rearrangement joins TRBV3-1 (or the pseudogene TRBV3-2) to TRBJ2-5; TRBD1 might be the D (5 bases). In germline, CDR1 is LGHDT, CDR2 YNNKEL (reference sequence). Trimming shortened V by 6 bases and J by 4 bases, and 24 bases separated the two germline ends. The CDR3 is 17 amino acids. The CDR3 DNA reads TGTGCCAGCAGTTACAAGTTTGCTCAGGGATCTGGAGAGACCCAGTACTTC. Its translation is CASSYKFAQGSGETQYF.

This clone was seen more than once but under ten times. The chain combines TRBV28 with TRBJ1-2; possible D gene TRBD1, 6 bases. V was clipped by 4 bases and J by 7 bases, with 19 bases between them. The CDR3 loop spans 15 amino acids. Germline CDR1 MDHEN, CDR2 SYDVKM. In DNA, the CDR3 is TGTGCCAGCAGTTGGGGATCTTCAGGGGTTCGTGGCTACACCTTC. This codes for CASSWGSSGVRGYTF.

V usage is TRBV2 and J usage is TRBJ1-5, with 7 positions matching TRBD1. V lost 6 bases and J lost 3; bases outside the gene matches: 14. The CDR3 spans 17 residues. Germline V gives CDR1 SNHLY, CDR2 FYNNEI. The CDR3 sequence: CASRRDVWTGNNQPQHF. CDR3 DNA sequence: TGTGCCAGCAGGAGGGATGTTTGGACAGGTAACAATCAGCCCCAGCATTTT.

This chain connects TRBV6-2 or TRBV6-3 to TRBJ2-3; 9 nucleotides line up with TRBD2. The J segment lost 2 bases and the V segment lost 5 bases, leaving 8 bases of the junction unmatched. The CDR3 extends over 16 amino acids. CDR1 and CDR2 from the germline V gene are MNHEY and SVGEGT. The DNA of the CDR3 is TGTGCCAGCAGTGACAGACTAGCGGAGACCACAGATACGCAGTATTTT. Residues: CASSDRLAETTDTQYF.

V gene TRBV6-6 combines with J gene TRBJ1-1; D is ambiguous. The CDR3 totals 14 residues. CDR1 and CDR2 (germline): MNHNY, SVGAGI (reference sequence). V was trimmed by 7 bases and J by 7 bases, leaving 19 bases between them. The CDR3 loop reads CASTLGGRISEAFF. The CDR3 coding sequence is TGTGCCAGCACCTTGGGAGGGAGGATCAGTGAAGCTTTCTTT.

This clone occurred a few times. The rearrangement joins TRBV3-1 (or the pseudogene TRBV3-2) to TRBJ1-2; 9 positions match TRBD1. The germline gives CDR1 LGHDT, CDR2 YNNKEL (reference sequence). The length of the CDR3 is 13 residues. V shed 4 bases and J 9 bases; nucleotides not matched to a gene: 6. CDR3 region: CASSLGQGRSYTF. For the CDR3, the DNA is TGTGCCAGCAGCCTGGGACAGGGTAGGAGCTACACCTTC.

The chain couples TRBV5-1 to TRBJ2-1; 7 bases are a match to TRBD2. The CDR3 has 15 amino acids. Per the germline V gene, CDR1 is SGHRS and CDR2 is YFSETQ. Unmatched junction bases numbered 8, after V lost 0 bases and J lost 8 bases. CDR3 nucleotide sequence: TGCGCCAGCAGCTTGGGTAGTCGGGGGGTCCATGAGCAGTTCTTC. As protein: CASSLGSRGVHEQFF.

The table lists this clone with a few counts. The germline gene is not matched at one end of the junction; a read error may be the cause. The chain recombines TRBV6-5 with TRBJ1-6; TRBD1 agrees at 8 bases. Germline CDR1 reads MNHEY; CDR2 reads SVGAGI. The CDR3 is 13 amino acids. This CDR3 is CASSTTGDAGSLF. DNA of the CDR3: TGTGCCAGCAGTACGACAGGGGACGCAGGATCCCTGTTT.

A single count supports this clone. V usage is TRBV30 and J usage is TRBJ1-2; D is possibly TRBD1 (5 bases). The CDR3 length is 13 residues. The germline V gene has CDR1 GTSNPN and CDR2 SVGIG (reference sequence). Trimming stripped 7 bases from V and 4 bases from J, with 16 bases between. The CDR3 coding sequence is TGTGCCTACTCGACAGCTGAAGGCTATGGCTACACCTTC. It is translated as CAYSTAEGYGYTF.

This chain links TRBV15 with TRBJ1-4; TRBD1 might be the D (6 bases). The germline gives CDR1 LNHNV, CDR2 YYDKDF (reference sequence). The CDR3 is 15 residues long. V lost 1 base to trimming and J lost 8 bases, with 14 bases between them. In DNA, the CDR3 is TGTGCCACCAGCAGAGGACAGGCTGTGATGGAAAAACTGTTTTTT. It encodes CATSRGQAVMEKLFF.

This sequence joins TRBV18 and TRBJ1-3, with 7 bases matching TRBD1. Germline V gives CDR1 KGHSH, CDR2 LQKENI. Unmatched junction bases numbered 7, after V lost 2 bases and J lost 0 bases. The CDR3 runs to 17 residues. CDR3 DNA: TGTGCCAGCTCACCATATAAGACAGGGATCTCTGGAAACACCATATATTTT. Translation: CASSPYKTGISGNTIYF.

In DNA form, the CDR3 reads TGTGCCAGTAGTCCGACGGAGTATAGCAATCAGCCCCAGCATTTT. Amino acids: CASSPTEYSNQPQHF. The chain recombines TRBV19 with TRBJ1-5; D ambiguous. V lost 5 bases and J lost 0, with 11 bases in between. CDR3 size: 15 residues. Germline V lookup: CDR1 LNHDA, CDR2 SQIVND (reference sequence).

The CDR3: CASTIGGRAGLSTDTQYF. The DNA of the CDR3 is TGTGCCAGTACCATAGGGGGGAGGGCCGGACTTAGCACAGATACGCAGTATTTT. The chain recombines TRBV19 with TRBJ2-3, with a weak D call TRBD2 (7 bases). Trimming removed 7 bases from V and 0 bases from J, with 23 bases in between. Germline CDR1 and CDR2: LNHDA and SQIVND (reference sequence). The CDR3 totals 18 residues.

The chain couples TRBV3-1 (or the pseudogene TRBV3-2) to TRBJ2-3, with D maybe TRBD1 (6 bases). Trimming stripped 1 base from V and 2 bases from J, with 13 bases between. The CDR3 covers 16 residues. The V gene's germline CDR1 is LGHDT and CDR2 YNNKEL (reference sequence). CDR3 nucleotide sequence: TGTGCCAGCAGCCAAGTGGGGGCGACGGCCACAGATACGCAGTATTTT. It specifies CASSQVGATATDTQYF.

The V and J genes are TRBV6-5 and TRBJ1-5; a weak D match, TRBD1 (5 bases). V was shortened by 5 bases and J by 6 bases, with 11 bases between the two germline ends. The CDR3 consists of 13 residues. The germline gives CDR1 MNHEY, CDR2 SVGAGI. The CDR3, as DNA: TGTGCCAGCAGTCAACAGGAAGCTCAGCCCCAGCATTTT. Amino acid sequence: CASSQQEAQPQHF.

The genes are TRBV7-2 and TRBJ1-4; 7 nucleotides match TRBD1. Germline CDR1 is SGHTA and CDR2 is FQGNSA. Trimming took 1 base from V and 14 from J; bases not matched to a gene: 7. This CDR3 comprises 13 residues. CDR3 amino acids: CASSLGTGQVLFF. Here the CDR3 DNA reads TGTGCCAGCAGCTTAGGGACAGGACAGGTGCTGTTTTTT.

The rearrangement uses TRBV4-1 and TRBJ2-1; no clear D. This CDR3 has 15 amino acids. CDR1 is MGHRA and CDR2 is YSYEKL in the germline V gene. Trimming removed 2 bases from V and 9 bases from J, with 17 bases in between. The DNA for the CDR3 is TGCGCCAGCAGCCAAACCGAAAACCCTAGTGTTGAGCAGTTCTTC. It is translated as CASSQTENPSVEQFF.

As to this clone: This sample also contains other DNA sequences that code for the same CDR3. V usage is TRBV28 and J usage is TRBJ2-7; TRBD1 agrees at 11 bases. The CDR3 consists of 15 residues. V gave up 4 bases and J gave up 4 bases; unmatched junction bases: 6. CDR1 and CDR2 from the germline V gene are MDHEN and SYDVKM. CDR3 in DNA: TGTGCCAGCAGTTCCCCCGGGACAGGGGGGTACGAGCAGTACTTC. Translation gives CASSSPGTGGYEQYF.

The chain has TRBV11-2 and TRBJ1-3; a weak D match, TRBD1 (5 bases). The CDR3 sequence is 17 residues long. V lost 4 bases and J lost 0, with 16 bases in between. Germline V lookup: CDR1 SGHAT, CDR2 FQNNGV. CDR3: CASSSNRDRVSGNTIYF. The DNA for the CDR3 is TGTGCCAGCAGCTCAAACAGAGACAGAGTCTCTGGAAACACCATATATTTT. The full variable domain, rest sourced from reference TRBV11-2 and TRBJ1-3, is EAGVAQSPRYKIIEKRQSVAFWCNPISGHATLYWYQQILGQGPKLLIQFQNNGVVDDSQLPKDRFSAERLKGVDSTLKIQPAKLEDSAVYLCASSSNRDRVSGNTIYFGEGSWLTVV.

The rearrangement uses TRBV14 and TRBJ1-1; D is uncertain. CDR3 length equals 17 residues. V was clipped by 0 bases and J by 0 bases, with 14 bases between them. Looked up from germline, CDR1 is SGHDN and CDR2 is FVKESK. This CDR3 reads CASSQEKRAGMNTEAFF. The CDR3 DNA reads as TGTGCCAGCAGCCAAGAAAAAAGGGCGGGTATGAACACTGAAGCTTTCTTT.

V gene TRBV5-8 combines with J gene TRBJ2-7; a possible D gene is TRBD1 (5 bases). Trimming cost V 4 bases and J 3 bases, with 17 bases left between them. The CDR3 loop spans 15 amino acids. Germline V gene sequence: CDR1 SGHTS, CDR2 YDEGEE. CDR3 loop: CASSGRAKRVYEQYF. The CDR3, as DNA: TGTGCCAGCAGCGGCAGGGCCAAAAGGGTCTACGAGCAGTACTTC.